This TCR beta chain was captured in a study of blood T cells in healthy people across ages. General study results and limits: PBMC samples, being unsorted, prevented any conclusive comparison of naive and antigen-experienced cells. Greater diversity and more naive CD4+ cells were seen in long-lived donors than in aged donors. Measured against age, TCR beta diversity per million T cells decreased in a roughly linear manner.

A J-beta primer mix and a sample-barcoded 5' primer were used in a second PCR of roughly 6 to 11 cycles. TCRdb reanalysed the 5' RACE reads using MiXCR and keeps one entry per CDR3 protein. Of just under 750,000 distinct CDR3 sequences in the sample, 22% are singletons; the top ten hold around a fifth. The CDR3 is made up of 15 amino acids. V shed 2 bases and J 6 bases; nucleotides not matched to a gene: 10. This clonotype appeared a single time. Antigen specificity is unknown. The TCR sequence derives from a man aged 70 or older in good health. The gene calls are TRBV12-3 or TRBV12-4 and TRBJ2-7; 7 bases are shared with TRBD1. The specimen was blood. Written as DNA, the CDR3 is TGTGCCAGCAGTTTAACCAGACAGGGTGCCTGCGAGCAGTACTTC. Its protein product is CASSLTRQGACEQYF.